Listed here are 10 T cell receptor beta chains from one sample, sequenced in a study of CD8+ T cells in alopecia areata. Reverse transcribed after extraction, RNA yielded cDNA as the sequencing template. Sequencing used immunoSEQ multiplex PCR; TCRdb keeps in-frame clones, though not all of them. Altogether 180,000 or so clones are present, more than 60% being singletons, with the ten largest covering about 1.5%. The sequencing used CD4+ T cells sorted from blood, collected at week 0. Every receptor here comes from a human donor with alopecia areata.

The rearrangement links TRBV29-1 to TRBJ2-7; the D gene is possibly TRBD1 (6 bases). This CDR3 is 13 amino acids long. CDR1 is SQVTM, CDR2 ANQGSEA, per germline. V was shortened by 4 bases and J by 0 bases, with 10 bases between the two germline ends. This CDR3 reads CSVAPTGSYEQYF. Written as DNA, the CDR3 is TGCAGCGTTGCCCCGACAGGCTCCTACGAGCAGTACTTC.

The chain couples TRBV5-4 to TRBJ1-2; TRBD1 might be the D (5 bases). V lost 4 bases to trimming and J lost 2 bases, with 15 bases between them. CDR3 length equals 15 residues. The germline V gene encodes CDR1 SGHNT and CDR2 YYREEE (reference sequence). CDR3 in amino acids: CASSTTGTGNYGYTF. The CDR3 region has the DNA TGTGCCAGCAGCACCACCGGGACGGGAAACTATGGCTACACCTTC.

This chain joins TRBV30 and TRBJ1-1; TRBD1 matches 8 bases. The junction had 5 bases not matched to a gene; V was cut back by 0 bases and J by 5 bases. The CDR3 extends over 14 amino acids. Germline CDR1 reads GTSNPN; CDR2 reads SVGIG (reference sequence). CDR3 in amino acids: CAWSVSQGATEAFF. The CDR3, as DNA: TGTGCCTGGAGTGTCAGTCAGGGGGCAACTGAAGCTTTCTTT.

The chain links TRBV7-6 to TRBJ2-6; D not certain. The CDR3 contains 13 residues. Germline loops: CDR1 SGHVS, CDR2 FNYEAQ. The germline V and J ends were trimmed by 5 bases and 4 bases, with 6 bases remaining between them. This CDR3 is CASSPLGANVLTF. CDR3 DNA sequence: TGTGCCAGCAGCCCCCTCGGGGCCAACGTCCTGACTTTC.

Worth noting for this clone: In the same sample, other DNA sequences code for this CDR3. The chain carries TRBV7-8 and TRBJ2-5, with D tentatively TRBD1 (5 bases). Germline V gene lookup returns CDR1 SGHVS and CDR2 FQNEAQ. This CDR3 spans 14 amino acids. Trimming removed 1 base from V and 2 bases from J, with 8 bases in between. CDR3 in DNA: TGTGCCAGCAGCTTAGGAGCAGGGCAAGAGACCCAGTACTTC. It is translated as CASSLGAGQETQYF.

The V and J genes are TRBV13 and TRBJ2-7; possibly TRBD1 for D (5 bases). Germline V CDR1 and CDR2: PRHDT, FYEKMQ (reference sequence). Trimming shortened V by 3 bases and J by 6 bases, and 9 bases separated the two germline ends. This CDR3 has 12 residues. Here the CDR3 reads CASSFQGTEQYF. The DNA of the CDR3 is TGTGCCAGCAGCTTCCAGGGCACCGAGCAGTACTTC.

This clone was recorded a few times. The gene calls are TRBV18 and TRBJ2-5; D uncertain. The length of the CDR3 is 13 residues. V was trimmed by 2 bases and J by 0 bases, leaving 4 bases between them. Per the germline V gene, CDR1 is KGHSH and CDR2 is LQKENI. CDR3 loop: CASSPANQETQYF. The CDR3 DNA sequence: TGTGCCAGCTCACCAGCTAACCAAGAGACCCAGTACTTC.

The chain carries TRBV6-5 and TRBJ1-2; D is possibly TRBD1 (5 bases). Germline V gene data show CDR1 as MNHEY and CDR2 as SVGAGI. The CDR3 is 12 residues long. V shed 6 bases and J shed 5 bases, with 10 bases lying between them. The CDR3 is CASSLTGYGYTF. The CDR3 nucleotides read TGTGCCAGCAGCTTAACAGGATATGGCTACACCTTC.

The chain combines TRBV7-2 with TRBJ1-6; 9 bases match TRBD1. The CDR3 has 15 amino acids. With V trimmed by 5 bases and J by 5 bases, 4 bases remained unmatched. The germline V gene encodes CDR1 SGHTA and CDR2 FQGNSA. The CDR3 loop reads CASSKRDRDNSPLHF. The CDR3 DNA reads TGTGCCAGCAGCAAGCGGGACAGGGATAATTCACCCCTCCACTTT.

The chain links TRBV14 to TRBJ2-1; D is ambiguous. The germline V gene encodes CDR1 SGHDN and CDR2 FVKESK. This CDR3 has 16 residues. V shed 1 base and J shed 4 bases, with 14 bases lying between them. The CDR3 loop is CASSQAGSFRYNEQFF. The CDR3 DNA sequence: TGTGCCAGCAGCCAAGCAGGCTCTTTCCGTTACAATGAGCAGTTCTTC.